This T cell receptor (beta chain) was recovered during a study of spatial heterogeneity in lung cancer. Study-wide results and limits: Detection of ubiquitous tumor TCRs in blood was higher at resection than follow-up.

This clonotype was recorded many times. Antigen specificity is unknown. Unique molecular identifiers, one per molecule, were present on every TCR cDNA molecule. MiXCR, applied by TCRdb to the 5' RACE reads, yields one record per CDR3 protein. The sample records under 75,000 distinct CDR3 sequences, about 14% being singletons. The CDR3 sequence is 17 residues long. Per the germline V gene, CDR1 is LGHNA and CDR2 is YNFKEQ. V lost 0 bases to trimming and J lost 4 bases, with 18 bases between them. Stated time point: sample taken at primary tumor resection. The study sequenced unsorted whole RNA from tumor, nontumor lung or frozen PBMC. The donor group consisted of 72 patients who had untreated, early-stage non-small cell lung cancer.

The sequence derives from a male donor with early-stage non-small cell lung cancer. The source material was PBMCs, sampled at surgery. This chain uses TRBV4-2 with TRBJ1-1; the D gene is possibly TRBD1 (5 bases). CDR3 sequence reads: CASSQDWVVGGATEAFF. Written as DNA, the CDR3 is TGTGCCAGCAGCCAAGATTGGGTAGTGGGCGGGGCCACTGAAGCTTTCTTT.